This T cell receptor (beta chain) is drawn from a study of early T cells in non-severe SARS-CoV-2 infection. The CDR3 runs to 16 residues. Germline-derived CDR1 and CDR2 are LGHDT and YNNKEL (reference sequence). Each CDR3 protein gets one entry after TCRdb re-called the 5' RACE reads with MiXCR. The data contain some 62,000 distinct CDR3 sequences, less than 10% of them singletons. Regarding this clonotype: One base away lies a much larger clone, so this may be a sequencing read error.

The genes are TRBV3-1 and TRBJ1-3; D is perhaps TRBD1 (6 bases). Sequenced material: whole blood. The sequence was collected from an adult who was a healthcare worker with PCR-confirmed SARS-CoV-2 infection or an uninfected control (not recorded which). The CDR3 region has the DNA TGTGCCAGCAGCCACGGGGGGGCAGGGTCTGGAAACAGCATATATTTT. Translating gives CASSHGGAGSGNSIYF.